The rows below give T cell receptor beta chains drawn from one sample of a study of control samples from healthy donors and cancer patients. Data came from immunoSEQ multiplex PCR; TCRdb stores just in-frame clones and leaves some out. Counted here are 150,000 to 200,000 clones, around 92% occurring once; the ten biggest clones make up about 1.4%. The sequencing input was blood. These receptors were taken from a woman in her thirties in good health. Both conserved end residues are part of each CDR3. D genes are given only for firm matches. A row's size may be missing; if present it is once, few, many or a size class.

j_call	clone_size	d_call	v_call	cdr3_nt	cdr3_aa
TRBJ2-2	-	-	TRBV19	TGTGCCACAGCGGAGGCGAACACCGGGGAGCTGTTTTTT	CATAEANTGELFF
TRBJ2-5	-	-	TRBV29-1	TGCAGCGTTGGCCCAGGGTTGGAGACCCAGTACTTC	CSVGPGLETQYF
TRBJ1-4	-	TRBD1	TRBV9	TGTGCCAGCAGCGGCCCTCGGGACAGGGTAGCAACTAATGAAAAACTGTTTTTT	CASSGPRDRVATNEKLFF
TRBJ2-5	-	-	TRBV24-1	TGTGCCACCAGTGATAGGGACGGCCAAGAGACCCAGTACTTC	CATSDRDGQETQYF
TRBJ2-2	once	TRBD1	TRBV11-2	TGTGCCAGCAGCCGGACAGGGGGCACCGGGGAGCTGTTTTTT	CASSRTGGTGELFF
TRBJ1-2	-	-	TRBV20-1	TGCAGTGCTAGTAGCAGGAGGGACGGCTACACCTTC	CSASSRRDGYTF
TRBJ1-5	-	-	TRBV9	TGTGCCAGCAGCGTAGGGGGTTATGATCAGCCCCAGCATTTT	CASSVGGYDQPQHF
TRBJ2-3	-	TRBD2	TRBV2	TGTGCCAGCAGTGCGGGGACTAGTAGCACAGATACGCAGTATTTT	CASSAGTSSTDTQYF
TRBJ1-1	-	TRBD1	TRBV2	TGTGCCAGCAGAGGACAGGAGGGTATGAACACTGAAGCTTTCTTT	CASRGQEGMNTEAFF
TRBJ1-3	-	-	TRBV30	TGTGCCTGGAGCCCCGACAGTTCTGGAAACACCATATATTTT	CAWSPDSSGNTIYF
TRBJ2-2	-	-	TRBV5-4	TGTGCCAGCAGCTTGGTCTCCGGGACATTCACCGGGGAGCTGTTTTTT	CASSLVSGTFTGELFF
TRBJ2-3	-	-	TRBV5-1	TGCGCCAGCAGCTTGGGCGCAGCCACAGATACGCAGTATTTT	CASSLGAATDTQYF
TRBJ2-5	-	TRBD2	TRBV14	TGTGCCAGCAGCCAACTAGCGGGAGTTGAGACCCAGTACTTC	CASSQLAGVETQYF
TRBJ2-1	-	TRBD2	TRBV19	TGTGCCAGTAGTATGGGGACTAGCGGGGGGTCCCCCTACAATGAGCAGTTCTTC	CASSMGTSGGSPYNEQFF